This is a list of T cell receptor beta chains from one sample in a study of CD8+ T cells in alopecia areata. Clones were sequenced by immunoSEQ multiplex PCR, and TCRdb holds only the in-frame ones, with some missing. The data contain around 200,000 clones, around 63% of them singletons. The sample here was CD4+ T cells sorted from blood, taken at week 0. The receptors were gathered from a human donor with alopecia areata. Both conserved end residues are part of each CDR3. A D gene is named only where the DNA matches it firmly. Only part of the rows carry a size: once, few, many, or a class if the clone is expanded.

v_call	j_call	d_call	clone_size	cdr3_aa	cdr3_nt
TRBV23-1	TRBJ1-5	.	.	CASSQDPQDGDDQPQHF	TGCGCCAGCAGTCAAGACCCACAGGATGGGGACGATCAGCCCCAGCATTTT
TRBV25-1	TRBJ2-2	TRBD1	.	CASGWDRGRGITGELFF	TGTGCCAGCGGCTGGGACAGGGGACGAGGGATAACCGGGGAGCTGTTTTTT
TRBV29-1	TRBJ2-1	TRBD2	.	CSVERSGGGEQFF	TGCAGCGTTGAAAGATCGGGGGGTGGTGAGCAGTTCTTC
TRBV5-1	TRBJ2-7	TRBD1	few	CASSLGLGQGHEQYF	TGCGCCAGCAGCTTGGGTCTGGGACAGGGCCACGAGCAGTACTTC
TRBV2	TRBJ1-1	.	.	CASVDGGATEAFF	TGTGCCAGCGTCGATGGCGGGGCCACTGAAGCTTTCTTT
TRBV29-1	TRBJ2-3	.	few	CSVVGDTQYF	TGCAGCGTTGTGGGGGATACGCAGTATTTT
TRBV4-2	TRBJ2-6	TRBD1	few	CASSHGDRVVVGANVLTF	TGTGCCAGCAGCCACGGGGACAGGGTAGTGGTTGGGGCCAACGTCCTGACTTTC
TRBV7-2	TRBJ1-4	.	few	CASSLRRDLKLFF	TGTGCCAGCAGCTTACGCCGGGACCTAAAACTGTTTTTT
TRBV5-1	TRBJ1-2	TRBD1	.	CASSSGQQAYGYTF	TGCGCCAGCAGCTCGGGACAGCAAGCCTATGGCTACACCTTC
TRBV7-9	TRBJ1-6	TRBD1	.	CASSPPGQDNSPLHF	TGTGCCAGCAGCCCTCCGGGACAGGATAATTCACCCCTCCACTTT
TRBV29-1	TRBJ2-1	.	medium-sized	CSVLRAPASYNEQFF	TGCAGCGTTCTCCGGGCGCCGGCTTCCTACAATGAGCAGTTCTTC
TRBV29-1	TRBJ1-1	.	.	CSVGPTGLGSTEAFF	TGCAGCGTTGGTCCCACAGGGTTAGGTAGCACTGAAGCTTTCTTT
TRBV4-3	TRBJ1-2	TRBD1	.	CASSQEGGRASFF	TGCGCCAGCAGCCAAGAAGGGGGCCGGGCCTCTTTCTTC
TRBV30	TRBJ2-7	TRBD1	.	CAWSPGTGGSEQYF	TGTGCCTGGAGCCCCGGGACAGGGGGCTCCGAGCAGTACTTC
TRBV30	TRBJ1-5	.	few	CAWSVSGGNQPQHF	TGTGCCTGGAGTGTCTCTGGGGGCAATCAGCCCCAGCATTTT
TRBV11-1	TRBJ1-1	.	.	CASSFGQLNTEAFF	TGTGCCAGCAGCTTTGGGCAGTTGAACACTGAAGCTTTCTTT
TRBV29-1	TRBJ1-2	.	.	CSVTGSNYGYTF	TGCAGCGTTACAGGGAGTAACTATGGCTACACCTTC
TRBV2	TRBJ1-4	TRBD1	few	CASSFLQGPEKLFF	TGTGCCAGCAGTTTTTTACAGGGGCCTGAAAAACTGTTTTTT
TRBV7-2	TRBJ2-7	TRBD2	.	CASSLVGSGGDEQYF	TGTGCCAGCAGCTTAGTAGGATCGGGAGGCGACGAGCAGTACTTC
TRBV6-1	TRBJ2-7	.	.	CASSPEGGAPYEQYF	TGTGCCAGCAGTCCAGAAGGGGGGGCCCCATACGAGCAGTACTTC
TRBV19	TRBJ2-7	.	many	CASSHGQMRGGQYF	TGTGCCAGTAGTCACGGACAAATGAGAGGAGGGCAGTACTTC
TRBV29-1	TRBJ2-1	.	few	CSVDAGYDEQFF	TGCAGCGTTGACGCGGGGTACGATGAGCAGTTCTTC
TRBV29-1	TRBJ2-7	.	.	CSVEDSTAYEQYF	TGCAGCGTTGAAGATAGCACTGCCTACGAGCAGTACTTC
TRBV27	TRBJ2-6	.	.	CASSRDHSGANVLTF	TGTGCCAGTAGCCGGGATCACTCTGGGGCCAACGTCCTGACTTTC
TRBV5-4	TRBJ1-2	TRBD1	.	CASSRNRGANYGYTF	TGTGCCAGCAGCCGAAACAGGGGAGCTAACTATGGCTACACCTTC
TRBV5-4	TRBJ1-4	.	.	CASSLWAQNEKLFF	TGTGCCAGCAGCTTGTGGGCCCAAAATGAAAAACTGTTTTTT
TRBV5-6	TRBJ2-1	.	.	CASSLDGLDLEQFF	TGTGCCAGCAGCTTGGATGGGTTGGATCTTGAGCAGTTCTTC
TRBV12-5	TRBJ2-5	TRBD1	few	CASGYPGGETQYF	TGTGCTAGTGGCTACCCAGGGGGCGAGACCCAGTACTTC
TRBV19	TRBJ1-5	TRBD1	.	CASSIPTGAYQPQHF	TGTGCCAGTAGTATCCCTACAGGGGCGTATCAGCCCCAGCATTTT
TRBV15	TRBJ2-5	.	.	CATSMYEGWETQYF	TGTGCCACCAGCATGTATGAGGGATGGGAGACCCAGTACTTC
TRBV29-1	TRBJ2-7	.	.	CSVEGQSYEQYF	TGCAGCGTGGAGGGACAGTCCTACGAGCAGTACTTC
TRBV5-1	TRBJ2-3	TRBD2	.	CASREYTSGSPTDTQYF	TGCGCCAGCCGGGAGTATACTAGCGGGAGCCCCACAGATACGCAGTATTTT
TRBV9	TRBJ2-7	TRBD2	.	CASSPRGGSYEQYF	TGTGCCAGCAGCCCTCGCGGGGGGTCCTACGAGCAGTACTTC
TRBV4-1	TRBJ1-1	TRBD1	.	CASSQGTGLSDTEAFF	TGCGCCAGCAGCCAAGGGACAGGGTTGTCGGACACTGAAGCTTTCTTT
TRBV11-1	TRBJ2-7	.	few	CASSFQSYEQYF	TGTGCCAGCAGCTTCCAGTCCTACGAGCAGTACTTC
TRBV29-1	TRBJ1-1	.	.	CSVLRRGNTEAFF	TGCAGCGTTCTGAGGAGAGGGAACACTGAAGCTTTCTTT
TRBV7-2	TRBJ1-5	.	.	CASSLASVSGSQPQHF	TGTGCCAGCAGCTTAGCTTCGGTGTCAGGGAGCCAGCCCCAGCATTTT
TRBV5-1	TRBJ2-1	.	few	CASSLEQGYNEQFF	TGCGCCAGCAGCTTGGAACAGGGTTACAATGAGCAGTTCTTC
TRBV30	TRBJ1-5	.	.	CAWSLTGHRNQPQHF	TGTGCCTGGAGTCTCACGGGACACCGCAATCAGCCCCAGCATTTT
TRBV5-1	TRBJ2-1	TRBD1	.	CASTHDRAEQFF	TGCGCCAGCACCCATGACAGGGCCGAGCAGTTCTTC